This T cell receptor (beta chain) was observed in a study of identical twins. This CDR3 spans 14 amino acids. Germline lookup yields CDR1 SEHNR and CDR2 FQNEAQ (reference sequence). V was pared by 0 bases and J by 1 base, with 6 bases between. TCRdb reanalysed the 5' RACE reads using MiXCR and keeps one entry per CDR3 protein. The table shows about 660,000 distinct CDR3 sequences, with less than 10% occurring only once. Study findings and constraints: Possibly, invariant MAIT and iNKT cells partly confounded zero-insertion analyses.

This clonotype came up a few times. Its matching antigen is unknown. This sample also appeared in a second study, on yellow fever vaccine responses in identical twins.

Sample: PBMCs. This chain links TRBV7-9 with TRBJ2-5, with D hard to call. The sequence was collected from a woman under 30 in good health. CDR3 sequence: CASSLATSQETQYF. CDR3 DNA sequence: TGTGCCAGCAGCTTAGCTACCAGCCAAGAGACCCAGTACTTC. Variable domain in full (rest from reference TRBV7-9 and TRBJ2-5): DTGVSQNPRHKITKRGQNVTFRCDPISEHNRLYWYRQTLGQGPEFLTYFQNEAQLEKSRLLSDRFSAERPKGSFSTLEIQRTEQGDSAMYLCASSLATSQETQYFGPGTRLLVL.